The clone carrying this T cell receptor (beta chain) showed up just a few times. Its antigen is currently unknown. Uncontrolled infection, other autoimmune disease, pregnancy and lactation each barred patients from inclusion. Drawn at first hyperthyroidism diagnosis, the blood sample preceded any ophthalmopathy symptoms. The data belong to a study of T cells in Graves' hyperthyroidism and ophthalmopathy. TCR beta CDR3 region amplification was performed from RNA transcripts. When the TCR CDR3 underwent first-round RT-PCR, the HTBI primer set was used. From the multiplex PCR reads, TCRdb called clonotypes with MiXCR, one entry per CDR3 protein. The table records some 380,000 distinct CDR3 sequences, approximately 15% of them present only once. Overall study results and limits: Blood also contained most expanded thyroid clonotypes above 0.001.

Germline V gene data show CDR1 as SEHNR and CDR2 as FQNEAQ (reference sequence). This CDR3 has 14 amino acids. Trimming removed 7 bases at V and 5 bases at J, with 12 bases between. This sequence was found in a man aged 25 to 40 with Graves' hyperthyroidism that later progressed to Graves' ophthalmopathy. Sequencing was performed on blood. The chain carries TRBV7-9 and TRBJ1-6; TRBD1 is a possible D gene (5 bases). The DNA for the CDR3 is TGTGCCAGCACCCGGGGGGGGAATAATTCACCCCTCCACTTT. It translates to CASTRGGNNSPLHF.